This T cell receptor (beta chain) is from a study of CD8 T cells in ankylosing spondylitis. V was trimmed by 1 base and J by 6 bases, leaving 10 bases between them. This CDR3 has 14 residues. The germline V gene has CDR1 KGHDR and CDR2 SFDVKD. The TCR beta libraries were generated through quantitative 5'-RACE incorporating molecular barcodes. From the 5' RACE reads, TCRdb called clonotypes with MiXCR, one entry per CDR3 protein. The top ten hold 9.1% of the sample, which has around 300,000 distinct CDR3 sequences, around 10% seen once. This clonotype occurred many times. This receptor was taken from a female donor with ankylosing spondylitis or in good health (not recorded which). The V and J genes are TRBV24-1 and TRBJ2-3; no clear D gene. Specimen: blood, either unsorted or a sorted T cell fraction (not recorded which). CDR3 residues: CATSDFGYTDTQYF. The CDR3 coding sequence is TGTGCCACCAGTGATTTTGGGTATACGGATACGCAGTATTTT.